The next 4 T cell receptor beta chains were all read from a single sample in a study of cytomegalovirus exposure and HLA in healthy donors. PCR used 60 Vbeta primers and 13 Jbeta primers. The repertoire was sequenced with immunoSEQ multiplex PCR; TCRdb's copy has only in-frame clones and lacks some. The table shows around 120,000 clones, with around 68% occurring only once. The sample taken for sequencing was PBMCs. All receptors derive from a woman between 50 and 59 years old in good health and CMV-seropositive.

The chain uses TRBV18 and TRBJ1-1; 9 positions match TRBD1. Germline V CDR1 and CDR2: KGHSH, LQKENI. The ends lost 2 bases at V and 1 base at J; junction bases unmatched: 5. This CDR3 comprises 16 residues. CDR3 coding DNA: TGTGCCAGCTCACCAAGGGGACAGGGAACGAACACTGAAGCTTTCTTT. It codes for CASSPRGQGTNTEAFF.

The rearrangement joins TRBV2 to TRBJ2-3; the D gene is possibly TRBD2 (5 bases). The CDR3 spans 15 residues. V lost 0 bases, J lost 2 bases, and 9 bases lay in between. The germline CDR1 and CDR2 sequences are SNHLY and FYNNEI. The CDR3 loop reads CASSEAGLNTDTQYF. CDR3 in DNA: TGTGCCAGCAGTGAAGCTGGACTCAACACAGATACGCAGTATTTT.

This clone was observed a single time. This rearrangement joins TRBV29-1 to TRBJ1-2, with unresolved D. Trimming pared 6 bases from V and 1 base from J, leaving 12 bases between. In germline, CDR1 is SQVTM, CDR2 ANQGSEA. The CDR3 runs 13 residues. The CDR3 sequence is CSVSLGLNYGYTF. DNA for the CDR3: TGCAGCGTCAGCCTCGGACTTAACTATGGCTACACCTTC.

The chain recombines TRBV12-5 with TRBJ2-1, with D perhaps TRBD2 (7 bases). Trimming stripped 11 bases from V and 13 bases from J, with 24 bases between. CDR3 size: 13 residues. Per germline, CDR1 LGHNT and CDR2 FRNRAP. DNA of the CDR3: TGTGCTGCCCCCCCCGGTGAGGCGGGGGCACAGTTCTTC. This codes for CAAPPGEAGAQFF.